The present T cell receptor (beta chain) was sequenced within a study of blood T cell repertoires in COVID-19. Study background: Nucleic acid was either cDNA or gDNA, and it came from T cells, B-cell-depleted T cells, or PBMCs.

Germline values: CDR1 LNHDA, CDR2 SQIVND (reference sequence). Trimming took 5 bases from V and 4 from J, leaving 17 bases between them. This CDR3 comprises 15 residues. Libraries were prepared by immunoSEQ multiplex PCR; TCRdb keeps only in-frame clonotypes and omits some of them. The sample has 220,000 or so clones; roughly 84% are singletons. This clone has just a few counts. Participants, about 18 to 90 years old, spanned about two dozen US areas. Assignment of participants to cohorts was predicated upon participant-reported clinical history. Sequencing input: PBMCs or T cells enriched from blood (not recorded which). The sequence was obtained from a middle-aged woman who had recovered from COVID-19. The chain links TRBV19 to TRBJ1-1, with D uncertain. Here the CDR3 reads CASSAHPMGSTEAFF. The CDR3 nucleotides read TGTGCCAGTAGTGCGCACCCGATGGGGAGCACTGAAGCTTTCTTT.